These T cell receptor beta chains were read from a single sample in a study of beta chain features in type 1 diabetes. TCRdb's table, derived via immunoSEQ multiplex PCR, lists solely in-frame clones and lacks some. The sample yields hundreds of thousands of clones, 15% to 19% seen once. Material: naive CD4+ T cells from blood. The receptors shown here come from a man younger than 30 in good health. CDR3s include the opening cysteine and the closing phenylalanine or tryptophan. D genes are given only for firm matches. Only some rows state a clone size, as once, few, many or a class for expanded clones.

v_call: TRBV5-1
d_call: -
clone_size: few
j_call: TRBJ2-2
cdr3_aa: CASSFNGVNFEELFF

v_call: TRBV11-2
d_call: -
clone_size: -
j_call: TRBJ2-6
cdr3_aa: CASSSLGGSGANVLTF

v_call: TRBV6-5
d_call: TRBD1
clone_size: few
j_call: TRBJ1-1
cdr3_aa: CASSVDRVGAEAFF

v_call: TRBV15
d_call: -
clone_size: -
j_call: TRBJ2-5
cdr3_aa: CATSRDPRAGWRETQYF

v_call: TRBV28
d_call: -
clone_size: few
j_call: TRBJ2-4
cdr3_aa: CASSPSSLGSSIQYF

v_call: TRBV29-1
d_call: -
clone_size: -
j_call: TRBJ2-1
cdr3_aa: CSVLIGRYNEQFF

v_call: TRBV5-4
d_call: TRBD1
clone_size: -
j_call: TRBJ2-5
cdr3_aa: CASSRGDRVWETQYF

v_call: TRBV5-4
d_call: -
clone_size: few
j_call: TRBJ1-6
cdr3_aa: CASSLDLNSPLHF

v_call: TRBV6-5
d_call: -
clone_size: -
j_call: TRBJ1-3
cdr3_aa: CASTHRVSSGNTIYF

v_call: TRBV4-2
d_call: TRBD2
clone_size: few
j_call: TRBJ2-5
cdr3_aa: CASSHTSEGETQYF

v_call: TRBV6-5
d_call: -
clone_size: -
j_call: TRBJ1-2
cdr3_aa: CASTPGSWHGYTF

v_call: TRBV28
d_call: -
clone_size: few
j_call: TRBJ1-2
cdr3_aa: CASSSAGHYGYTF

v_call: TRBV6-5
d_call: -
clone_size: few
j_call: TRBJ2-7
cdr3_aa: CASSLLGASEQYF

v_call: TRBV6-5
d_call: TRBD1
clone_size: few
j_call: TRBJ2-2
cdr3_aa: CASRRTGNTGELFF

v_call: TRBV5-1
d_call: TRBD1
clone_size: -
j_call: TRBJ1-2
cdr3_aa: CASSTGQGAYGYTF

v_call: TRBV4-2
d_call: -
clone_size: -
j_call: TRBJ2-5
cdr3_aa: CASSQVVSQETQYF

v_call: TRBV7-2
d_call: TRBD1
clone_size: few
j_call: TRBJ1-1
cdr3_aa: CASSFGTGGRTEAFF

v_call: TRBV28
d_call: TRBD1
clone_size: few
j_call: TRBJ1-2
cdr3_aa: CASRRDRDGYTF

v_call: TRBV9
d_call: -
clone_size: -
j_call: TRBJ2-7
cdr3_aa: CASSVGGVNNEQYF

v_call: TRBV7-9
d_call: -
clone_size: few
j_call: TRBJ2-3
cdr3_aa: CASSPSTDTQYF

v_call: TRBV5-1
d_call: -
clone_size: few
j_call: TRBJ1-2
cdr3_aa: CASLNRTANYGYTF

v_call: TRBV11-2
d_call: -
clone_size: few
j_call: TRBJ1-5
cdr3_aa: CASSLGGSGRQPQHF

v_call: TRBV19
d_call: TRBD1
clone_size: -
j_call: TRBJ1-5
cdr3_aa: CASTTDRGGHSNQPQHF

v_call: TRBV5-1
d_call: -
clone_size: few
j_call: TRBJ2-3
cdr3_aa: CASSLGGETDTQYF

v_call: TRBV7-2
d_call: -
clone_size: few
j_call: TRBJ2-5
cdr3_aa: CASSPGVYETQYF

v_call: TRBV28
d_call: -
clone_size: -
j_call: TRBJ2-7
cdr3_aa: CASSQYRYEQYF

v_call: TRBV6-5
d_call: -
clone_size: few
j_call: TRBJ1-1
cdr3_aa: CASSQGLRAFF

v_call: TRBV2
d_call: -
clone_size: -
j_call: TRBJ1-5
cdr3_aa: CASRISEPQHF

v_call: TRBV7-9
d_call: -
clone_size: few
j_call: TRBJ2-2
cdr3_aa: CASSRWGDTGELFF